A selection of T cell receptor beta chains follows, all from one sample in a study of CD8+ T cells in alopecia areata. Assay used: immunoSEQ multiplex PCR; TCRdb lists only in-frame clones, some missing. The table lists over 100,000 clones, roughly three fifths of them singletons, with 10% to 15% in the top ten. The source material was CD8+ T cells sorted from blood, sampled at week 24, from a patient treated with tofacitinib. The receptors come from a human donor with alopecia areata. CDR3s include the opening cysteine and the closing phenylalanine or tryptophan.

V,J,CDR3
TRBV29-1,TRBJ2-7,CSVEEPQGYEQYF
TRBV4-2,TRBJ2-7,CASSQVPSDTRSYEQYF
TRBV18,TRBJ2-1,CASSSGLEGVGNEQFF
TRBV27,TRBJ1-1,CASKDGGYTEAFF
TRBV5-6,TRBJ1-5,CASSSGIQPQHF
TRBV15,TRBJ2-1,CATSRDAGTVYNEQFF
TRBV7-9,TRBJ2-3,CASTSGTISTDTQYF
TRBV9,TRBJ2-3,CASSVSATSGGRTDTQYF
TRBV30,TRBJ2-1,CACWTGGLNEQFF
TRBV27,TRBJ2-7,CASRYSPEEQYF
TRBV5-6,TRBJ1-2,CASSLATAPNYGYTF
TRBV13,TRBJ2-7,CASGRERSYEQYF
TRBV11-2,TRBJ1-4,CASSLEGADKGEKLFF
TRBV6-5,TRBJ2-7,CASSFGLDSYEQYF
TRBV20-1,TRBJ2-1,CSAVPLNEQFF
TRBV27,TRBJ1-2,CASSSRAFYGYTF
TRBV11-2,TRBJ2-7,CASSLDTDYEQYF
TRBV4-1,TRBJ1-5,CASSQEGAMQPQHF
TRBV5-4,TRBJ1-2,CASTIKGGDGYTF
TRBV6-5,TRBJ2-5,CASSYSETSEAETQYF
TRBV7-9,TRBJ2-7,CASSQDTNLREQYF
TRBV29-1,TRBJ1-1,CSVEDPGGTTEAFF
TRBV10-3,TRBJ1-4,CAISETGRLDGELFF
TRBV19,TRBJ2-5,CASSIPGQGAYQETQYF
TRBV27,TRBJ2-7,CASTLRQGKGEQYF
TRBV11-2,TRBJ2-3,CASSLDLGAGLTDTQYF
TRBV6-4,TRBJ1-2,CASTPEPPGDYGYTF
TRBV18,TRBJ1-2,CASSPDGLGPATFTF
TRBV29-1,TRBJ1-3,CSVLLGGDERNTIYF
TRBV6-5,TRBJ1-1,CASRRGTNTEAFF
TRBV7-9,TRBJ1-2,CASSLDPDGYTF
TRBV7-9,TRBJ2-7,CASRRGTYEQYF
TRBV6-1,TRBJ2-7,CASRGTDTYEQYF
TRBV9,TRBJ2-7,CASSRGGDYEQYF
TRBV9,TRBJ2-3,CASSVAGRLARDTDTQYF
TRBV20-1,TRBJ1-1,CSARSAGGAFF
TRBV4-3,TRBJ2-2,CASSQDFSDSYANTGELFF
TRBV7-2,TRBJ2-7,CASSSYVARNYEQYF
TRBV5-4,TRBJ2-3,CASSGRTGGYDTQYF
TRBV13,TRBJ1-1,CASSPPLATEAFF
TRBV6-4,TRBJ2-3,CASSDSTGADTQYF
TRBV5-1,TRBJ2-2,CASRIGLAGNTGELFF
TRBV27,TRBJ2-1,CASSAWTADYNEQFF
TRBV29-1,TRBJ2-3,CSVEGLAGPTDTQYF
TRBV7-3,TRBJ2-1,CASSSSGGTYNEQFF
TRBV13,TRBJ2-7,CASSLVGADEQYF
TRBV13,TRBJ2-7,CASSLDPYEQYF
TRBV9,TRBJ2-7,CASSFGQGPSYEQYF
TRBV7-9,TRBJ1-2,CASSLWGTNYGYTF
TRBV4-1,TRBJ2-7,CASSQDPRPYEQYF
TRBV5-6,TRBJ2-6,CASSLGLEGSGANVLTF